This record concerns one T cell receptor beta chain sequence. Its cognate antigen has yet to be identified. No qualities accompany the bases; no much larger clone lies one base away. TCRbeta CDR3 regions were amplified from genomic DNA by means of the immunoSEQ Assay, a bias-controlled multiplex PCR. The paper's processing steps were these. Nucleated cell counts per sample were estimated from amplification of reference gene primers within the assay. To quantify the absolute abundance of each unique TCRbeta CDR3 rearrangement, sequence reads were collapsed and filtered. For each sample, productive Simpson clonality was calculated by taking the square root of Simpson's diversity index across productive rearrangements. TCRdb limited this immuneACCESS table to in-frame rearrangements with V and J called. A share of clones is missing; checked studies link under half to unresolved V genes, and the rest is unexplained. V and J calls and clone size are copied from that table; D and trimming were computed from the DNA. The sample table records under 300,000 clones; 85% to 90% of these occur just once. The ten largest clones take up around 0.91% of the sample.

Another Seattle source contributed samples from volunteer blood donors who had recovered from COVID-19. Whole blood was collected in K2EDTA tubes by collaborating institutions according to the institutions' own protocols. For TCRbeta analysis, collaborator samples were shipped as frozen whole blood, as isolated PBMCs, or as DNA extracted from either sample type. These data originate in a study of blood T cell repertoires in COVID-19 (dated by TCRdb to the early 2020s). With respect to the entire study: Samples covering the acute and convalescent phases of COVID-19 were provided by collaborators in the United States, Italy and Spain. The prospective study material was composed of cDNA or gDNA derived from T cells, B-cell-depleted T cells, or PBMCs. Subjects who had been exposed to COVID-19, were actively infected with it, or had recovered from it provided the deeply sampled blood TCRbeta repertoires that made up the dataset. The repertoires were released in a freely available public database meant as a resource for research on the immune response to SARS-CoV-2. Samples came from the ongoing ImmuneRACE study (first 160 participants) plus 1,254 subjects from 6 global collaborators. Nearly every sample came with metadata listing a de-identified subject ID, COVID-19 status, age in years and sex. Where available, HLA class I and class II types were taken from metadata supplied by the sample provider and were not determined by assay-based typing.

The research as a whole found: How much clinical and demographic metadata was included differed by source and by participant, and the metadata was provided uncurated.

V loses 6 bases of germline sequence and J loses 8 bases, and the interval between the two ends is 19 bases. From cysteine to phenylalanine, the CDR3 is 14 amino acids long. Only CDR3 DNA is held: 42 bases, read in frame from base 1. In the germline V gene (reference sequence), CDR1 corresponds to MNHEY and CDR2 to SMNVEV. Sequences were obtained from peripheral blood. The receptor chain draws on TRBV27 and TRBJ1-2, with a weak D call of TRBD1 (6 bases match). The receptor was isolated from a middle-aged woman who had recovered from COVID-19. The CDR3 corresponds to CASSTGQFPRGYTF. The nucleotides read TGTGCCAGCAGCACCGGACAGTTTCCGCGAGGCTACACCTTC.